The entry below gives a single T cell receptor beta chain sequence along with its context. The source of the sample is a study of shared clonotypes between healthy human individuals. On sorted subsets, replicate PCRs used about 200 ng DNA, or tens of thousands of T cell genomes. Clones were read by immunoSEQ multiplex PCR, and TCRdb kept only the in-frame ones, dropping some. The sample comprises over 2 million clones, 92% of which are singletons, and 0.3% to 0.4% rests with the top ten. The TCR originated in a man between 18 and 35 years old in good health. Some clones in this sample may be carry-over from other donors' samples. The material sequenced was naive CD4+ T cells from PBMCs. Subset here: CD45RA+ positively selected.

In DNA, the CDR3 is TGTGCCAGCAGCCAACCGCAGGGTTGGGGAGATACGCAGTATTTT. Translation gives CASSQPQGWGDTQYF. The chain is built from TRBV7-2 and TRBJ2-3; possibly TRBD1 for D (5 bases). Trimming shortened V by 5 bases and J by 5 bases, and 17 bases separated the two germline ends. This CDR3 spans 15 amino acids. Per the germline V gene, CDR1 is SGHTA and CDR2 is FQGNSA.